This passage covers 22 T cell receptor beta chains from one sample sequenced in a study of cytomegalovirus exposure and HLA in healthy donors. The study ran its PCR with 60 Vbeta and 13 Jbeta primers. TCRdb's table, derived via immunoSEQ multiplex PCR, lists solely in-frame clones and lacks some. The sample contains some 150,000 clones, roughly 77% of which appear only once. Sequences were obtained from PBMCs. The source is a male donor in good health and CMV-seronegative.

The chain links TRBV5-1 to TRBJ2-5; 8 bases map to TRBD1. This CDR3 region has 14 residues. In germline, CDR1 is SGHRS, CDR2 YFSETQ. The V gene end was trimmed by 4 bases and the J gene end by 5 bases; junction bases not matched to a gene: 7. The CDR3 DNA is TGCGCCAGCAGCACGGACAGGGCGGGGGAGACCCAGTACTTC. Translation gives CASSTDRAGETQYF.

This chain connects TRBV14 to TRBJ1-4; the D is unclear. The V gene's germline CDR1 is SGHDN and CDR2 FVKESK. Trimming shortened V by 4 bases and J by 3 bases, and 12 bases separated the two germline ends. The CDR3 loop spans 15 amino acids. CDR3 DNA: TGTGCCAGCAGCCTTTACATGAGGGCTAATGAAAAACTGTTTTTT. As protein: CASSLYMRANEKLFF.

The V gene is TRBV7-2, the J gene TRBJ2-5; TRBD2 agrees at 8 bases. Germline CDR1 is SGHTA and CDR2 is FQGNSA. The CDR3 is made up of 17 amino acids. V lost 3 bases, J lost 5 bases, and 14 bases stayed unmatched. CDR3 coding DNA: TGTGCCAGCAGCTTGCTGGTGCGGGGGGCCCTAGGGGAGACCCAGTACTTC. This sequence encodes CASSLLVRGALGETQYF.

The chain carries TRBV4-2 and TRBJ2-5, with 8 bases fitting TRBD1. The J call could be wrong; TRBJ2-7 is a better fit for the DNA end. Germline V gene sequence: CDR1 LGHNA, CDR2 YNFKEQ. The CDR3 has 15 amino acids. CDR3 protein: CASSHEDRVGNEQYF. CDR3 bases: TGTGCCAGCAGCCATGAGGACAGGGTGGGGAACGAGCAGTACTTC.

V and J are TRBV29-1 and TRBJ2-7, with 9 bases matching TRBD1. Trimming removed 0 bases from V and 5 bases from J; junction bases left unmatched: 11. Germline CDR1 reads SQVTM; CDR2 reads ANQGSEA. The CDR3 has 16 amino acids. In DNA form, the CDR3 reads TGCAGCGTTGAAGACTATTACGGGACAGGGTGGAACGAGCAGTACTTC. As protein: CSVEDYYGTGWNEQYF.

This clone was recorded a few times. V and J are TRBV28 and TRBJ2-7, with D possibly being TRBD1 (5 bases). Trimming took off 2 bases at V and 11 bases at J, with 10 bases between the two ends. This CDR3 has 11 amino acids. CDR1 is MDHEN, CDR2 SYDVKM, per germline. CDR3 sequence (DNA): TGTGCCAGCAGTTTAAAGGGGCTGGAGTACTTC. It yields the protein CASSLKGLEYF.

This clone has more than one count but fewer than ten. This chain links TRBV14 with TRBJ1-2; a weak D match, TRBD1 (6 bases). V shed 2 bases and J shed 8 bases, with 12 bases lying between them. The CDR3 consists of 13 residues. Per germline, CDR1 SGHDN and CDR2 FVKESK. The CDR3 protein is CASSQRDKGGYTF. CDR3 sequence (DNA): TGTGCCAGCAGCCAAAGGGACAAAGGAGGCTACACCTTC.

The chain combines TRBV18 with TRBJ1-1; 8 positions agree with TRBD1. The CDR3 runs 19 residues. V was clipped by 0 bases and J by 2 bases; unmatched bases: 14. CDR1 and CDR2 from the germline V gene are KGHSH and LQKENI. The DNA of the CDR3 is TGTGCCAGCTCACCACCGTCTTTGAGGCAGGGGGCCACCAACACTGAAGCTTTCTTT. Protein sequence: CASSPPSLRQGATNTEAFF.

Here the CDR3 reads CASKRHPQETQYF. The CDR3 region has the DNA TGTGCCAGCAAAAGACACCCACAAGAGACCCAGTACTTC. The chain uses TRBV2 and TRBJ2-5; D is ambiguous. Trimming left V 7 bases short and J 2 bases short, with 11 bases between. Germline values: CDR1 SNHLY, CDR2 FYNNEI. This CDR3 contains 13 residues.

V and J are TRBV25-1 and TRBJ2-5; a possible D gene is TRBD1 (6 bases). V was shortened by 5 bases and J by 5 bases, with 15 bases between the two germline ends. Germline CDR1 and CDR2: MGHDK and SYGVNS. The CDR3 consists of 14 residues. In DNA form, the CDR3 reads TGTGCCAGCAGTCCCCGAGGGGGTAGCGAGACCCAGTACTTC. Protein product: CASSPRGGSETQYF.

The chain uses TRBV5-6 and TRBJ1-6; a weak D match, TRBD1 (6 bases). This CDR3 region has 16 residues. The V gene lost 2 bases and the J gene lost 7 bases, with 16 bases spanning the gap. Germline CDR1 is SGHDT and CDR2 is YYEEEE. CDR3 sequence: CASSFAGRGLNSPLHF. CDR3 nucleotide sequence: TGTGCCAGCAGCTTCGCCGGGCGGGGGCTAAATTCACCCCTCCACTTT.

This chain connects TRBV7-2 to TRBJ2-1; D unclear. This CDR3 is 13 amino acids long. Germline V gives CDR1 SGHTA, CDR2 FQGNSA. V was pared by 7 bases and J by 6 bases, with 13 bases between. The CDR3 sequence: CASNIRGRNEQFF. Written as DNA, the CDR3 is TGTGCCAGCAACATAAGAGGCCGCAATGAGCAGTTCTTC.

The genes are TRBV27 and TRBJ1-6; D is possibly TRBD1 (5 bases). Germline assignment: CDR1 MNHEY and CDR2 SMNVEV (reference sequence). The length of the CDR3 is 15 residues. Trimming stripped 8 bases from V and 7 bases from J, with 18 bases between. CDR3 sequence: CASRSRQLDNSPLHF. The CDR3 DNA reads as TGTGCCAGCCGGTCAAGACAGCTGGACAATTCACCCCTCCACTTT.

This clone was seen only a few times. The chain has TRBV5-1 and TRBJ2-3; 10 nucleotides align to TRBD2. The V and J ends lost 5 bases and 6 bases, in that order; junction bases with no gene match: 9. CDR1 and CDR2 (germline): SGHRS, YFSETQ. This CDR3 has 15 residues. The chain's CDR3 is CASRTTAGGRDTQYF. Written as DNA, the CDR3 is TGCGCCAGCAGAACTACAGCGGGGGGGCGGGATACGCAGTATTTT.

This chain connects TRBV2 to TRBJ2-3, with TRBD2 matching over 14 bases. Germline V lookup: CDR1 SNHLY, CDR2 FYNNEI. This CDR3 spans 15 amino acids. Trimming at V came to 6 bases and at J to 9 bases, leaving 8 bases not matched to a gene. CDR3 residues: CASRRTSGRTGTQYF. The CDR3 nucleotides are TGTGCCAGCAGAAGGACTAGCGGGAGGACCGGGACGCAGTATTTT.

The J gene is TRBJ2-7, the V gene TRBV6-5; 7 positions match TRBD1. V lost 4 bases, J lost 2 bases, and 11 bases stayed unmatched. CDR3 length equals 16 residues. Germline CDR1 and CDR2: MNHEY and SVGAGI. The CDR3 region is CASSSRDSRPPYEQYF. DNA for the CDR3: TGTGCCAGCAGTTCCCGGGACAGTAGACCCCCCTACGAGCAGTACTTC.

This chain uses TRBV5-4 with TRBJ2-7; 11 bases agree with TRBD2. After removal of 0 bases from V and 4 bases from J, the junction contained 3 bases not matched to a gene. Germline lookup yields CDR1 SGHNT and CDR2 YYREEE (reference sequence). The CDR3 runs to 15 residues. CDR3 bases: TGTGCCAGCAGCTTGGAGGCTAGCGGGGGGTACGAGCAGTACTTC. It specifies CASSLEASGGYEQYF.

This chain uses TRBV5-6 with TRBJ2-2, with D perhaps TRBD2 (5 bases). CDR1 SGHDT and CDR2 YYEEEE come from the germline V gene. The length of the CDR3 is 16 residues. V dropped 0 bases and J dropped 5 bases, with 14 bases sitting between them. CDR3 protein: CASSLAGSGRTGELFF. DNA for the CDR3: TGTGCCAGCAGCTTGGCCGGGTCGGGAAGGACCGGGGAGCTGTTTTTT.

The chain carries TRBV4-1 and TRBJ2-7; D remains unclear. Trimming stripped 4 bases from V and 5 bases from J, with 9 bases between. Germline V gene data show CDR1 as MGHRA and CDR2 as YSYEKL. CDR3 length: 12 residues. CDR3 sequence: CASSLRPHEQYF. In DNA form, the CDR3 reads TGCGCCAGCAGCCTGCGGCCCCACGAGCAGTACTTC.

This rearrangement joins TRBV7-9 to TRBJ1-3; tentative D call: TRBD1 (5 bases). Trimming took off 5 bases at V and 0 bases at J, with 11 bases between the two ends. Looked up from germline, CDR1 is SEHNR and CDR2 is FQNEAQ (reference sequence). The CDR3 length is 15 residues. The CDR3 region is CASSPPGNSGNTIYF. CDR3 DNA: TGTGCCAGCAGCCCCCCAGGGAACTCTGGAAACACCATATATTTT.

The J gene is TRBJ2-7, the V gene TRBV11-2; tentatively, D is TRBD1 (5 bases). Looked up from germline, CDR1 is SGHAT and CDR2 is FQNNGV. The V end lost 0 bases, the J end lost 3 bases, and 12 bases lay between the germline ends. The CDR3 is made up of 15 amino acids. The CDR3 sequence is CASSLDRSGFYEQYF. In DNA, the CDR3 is TGTGCCAGCAGCTTAGATCGTTCAGGGTTCTACGAGCAGTACTTC.

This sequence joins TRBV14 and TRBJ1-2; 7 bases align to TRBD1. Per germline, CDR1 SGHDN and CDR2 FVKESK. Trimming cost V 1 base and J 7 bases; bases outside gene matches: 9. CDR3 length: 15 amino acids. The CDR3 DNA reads TGTGCCAGCAGCCAAGTCCGCAGGGGGAACCGTGGCTACACCTTC. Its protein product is CASSQVRRGNRGYTF. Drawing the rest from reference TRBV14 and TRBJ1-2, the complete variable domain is EAGVTQFPSHSVIEKGQTVTLRCDPISGHDNLYWYRRVMGKEIKFLLHFVKESKQDESGMPNNRFLAERTGGTYSTLKVQPAELEDSGVYFCASSQVRRGNRGYTFGSGTRLTVV.